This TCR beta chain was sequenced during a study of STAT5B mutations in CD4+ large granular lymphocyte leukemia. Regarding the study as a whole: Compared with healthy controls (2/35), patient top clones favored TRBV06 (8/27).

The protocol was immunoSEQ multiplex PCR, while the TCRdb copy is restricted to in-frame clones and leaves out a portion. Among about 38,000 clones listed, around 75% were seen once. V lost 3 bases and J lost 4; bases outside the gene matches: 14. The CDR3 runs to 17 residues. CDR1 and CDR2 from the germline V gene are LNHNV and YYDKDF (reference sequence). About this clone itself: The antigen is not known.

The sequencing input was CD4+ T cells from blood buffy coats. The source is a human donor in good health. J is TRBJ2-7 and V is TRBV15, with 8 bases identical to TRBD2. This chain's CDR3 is CATSSPSYQAGVYEQYF. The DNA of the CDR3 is TGTGCCACCAGCAGTCCGTCCTACCAAGCGGGGGTATACGAGCAGTACTTC.